This T cell receptor beta chain was sequenced for a study of graft-versus-host responses after intestinal transplantation. Broader study findings: Allograft graft-versus-host to host-versus-graft clonal ratios ran high in patients with graft-donor T cell macrochimerism.

A note on this clone: Its antigen is not known.

The method was immunoSEQ multiplex PCR; TCRdb's version includes in-frame clones alone and lacks a portion of them. Of under 150,000 clones in the sample, approximately 94% are singletons; the top ten hold around 0.15%. Germline CDR1 reads MNHNY; CDR2 reads SVGAGI (reference sequence). Trimming removed 2 bases at V and 5 bases at J, with 9 bases between. This CDR3 comprises 14 residues. The V and J genes are TRBV6-6 and TRBJ2-2; possibly TRBD2 for D (6 bases). The sequenced sample was unstimulated CD4+ T cells sorted from spleen or lymph node cells, obtained before intestinal transplant. The sequence derives from a human donor who received an intestinal transplant. CDR3 sequence: CASSYDSGTGELFF. The CDR3 bases are TGTGCCAGCAGTTACGATAGCGGAACCGGGGAGCTGTTTTTT.